The 22 T cell receptor beta chains presented below share a single source sample, sequenced in a study of T-cell reconstitution after alpha-beta-depleted transplantation in children. A TCRbeta library incorporating unique molecular identifiers was prepared. TCRdb re-derived calls from the PCR reads in MiXCR, one entry per CDR3 protein. Among 300,000 to 350,000 distinct CDR3 sequences listed, approximately 23% were seen once. The material was PBMCs, mostly from graft donor cells, obtained 180 days after TCRalphabeta/CD19-depleted stem cell transplant. The receptors come from a male patient younger than 18 who had a stem cell transplant for acute lymphoblastic leukemia, so the T cells may come from the graft donor.

The rearrangement joins TRBV2 to TRBJ2-3, with D unresolved. CDR1 is SNHLY, CDR2 FYNNEI, per germline. V was pared by 6 bases and J by 2 bases, with 12 bases between. The CDR3 is 14 residues long. CDR3 amino acids: CASRKSGPTDTQYF. The CDR3 DNA sequence: TGTGCCAGCAGAAAGTCCGGGCCCACAGATACGCAGTATTTT.

The V call is TRBV7-3, the J call TRBJ1-4, with D uncertain. Germline-derived CDR1 and CDR2 are SGHTA and FQGTGA. V shed 2 bases and J shed 6 bases, with 13 bases lying between them. The CDR3 loop spans 15 amino acids. The CDR3 sequence is CASSLARFQDEKLFF. CDR3 DNA sequence: TGTGCCAGCAGCTTAGCCCGGTTCCAGGATGAAAAACTGTTTTTT.

This clonotype occurred many times. The J gene is TRBJ2-7, the V gene TRBV6-1; the D gene is possibly TRBD1 (6 bases). V lost 5 bases and J 4 bases, leaving 15 bases between the germline ends. Germline V gene lookup returns CDR1 MNHNS and CDR2 SASEGT. The CDR3 contains 14 residues. CDR3 sequence reads: CASSRTGTLYEQYF. DNA for the CDR3: TGTGCCAGCAGTCGAACCGGGACACTATACGAGCAGTACTTC.

V is TRBV14 and J is TRBJ2-1; TRBD1 agrees at 7 bases. CDR3 length: 13 amino acids. After removal of 6 bases from V and 6 bases from J, the junction contained 5 bases not matched to a gene. Germline lookup yields CDR1 SGHDN and CDR2 FVKESK. Here the CDR3 reads CASRETGTNEQFF. Written as DNA, the CDR3 is TGTGCCAGCAGAGAGACAGGGACCAATGAGCAGTTCTTC.

This clonotype has more than one count but fewer than ten. This chain connects TRBV5-1 to TRBJ1-1, with no clear D. V was cut by 2 bases and J by 1 base, with 6 bases left in between. There are 13 residues in the CDR3. Germline assignment: CDR1 SGHRS and CDR2 YFSETQ. The CDR3 spells CASSFTRNTEAFF. The CDR3 DNA is TGCGCCAGCAGCTTTACACGGAACACTGAAGCTTTCTTT.

The chain recombines TRBV3-1 with TRBJ2-1; 7 bases match TRBD1. The CDR3 consists of 16 residues. Germline V lookup: CDR1 LGHDT, CDR2 YNNKEL (reference sequence). Trimming at V came to 1 base and at J to 5 bases, leaving 8 bases not matched to a gene. The CDR3 DNA sequence: TGTGCCAGCAGCCAAGTTCTTCGGACAGGCGACAATGAGCAGTTCTTC. Its translation is CASSQVLRTGDNEQFF.

This clonotype was found a few times. The J gene is TRBJ2-3, the V gene TRBV15; the D is unclear. V lost 2 bases to trimming and J lost 2 bases, with 17 bases between them. Germline CDR1 and CDR2: LNHNV and YYDKDF (reference sequence). The CDR3 is 17 residues long. CDR3: CATSRRHDLRFTDTQYF. The CDR3 bases are TGTGCCACCAGCAGACGCCACGACTTGCGATTCACAGATACGCAGTATTTT. The full variable domain, in which reference TRBV15 and TRBJ2-3 provide the parts outside the CDR3, is DAMVIQNPRYQVTQFGKPVTLSCSQTLNHNVMYWYQQKSSQAPKLLFHYYDKDFNNEADTPDNFQSRRPNTSFCFLDIRSPGLGDTAMYLCATSRRHDLRFTDTQYFGPGTRLTVL.

The chain recombines TRBV29-1 with TRBJ1-2; no clear D. Trimming left V 1 base short and J 3 bases short, with 9 bases between. Germline loops: CDR1 SQVTM, CDR2 ANQGSEA. This CDR3 is 13 amino acids long. The CDR3 is CSVEGPEDYGYTF. The CDR3 coding sequence is TGCAGCGTTGAAGGTCCAGAAGACTATGGCTACACCTTC.

The V call is TRBV7-9, the J call TRBJ2-5, with a possible D match to TRBD1 (6 bases). This CDR3 has 14 amino acids. Germline CDR1 and CDR2: SEHNR and FQNEAQ (reference sequence). The V gene lost 5 bases and the J gene lost 3 bases, with 13 bases spanning the gap. CDR3 bases: TGTGCCAGCAGCCAACAGGGAATTAAAGAGACCCAGTACTTC. Translated: CASSQQGIKETQYF.

This clonotype was found once. The chain joins TRBV29-1 to TRBJ2-1; 8 bases line up with TRBD2. V gave up 4 bases and J gave up 8 bases; unmatched junction bases: 13. There are 15 residues in the CDR3. CDR1 and CDR2 from the germline V gene are SQVTM and ANQGSEA. This CDR3 is CSVARGTGTSDEQFF. The CDR3 nucleotides are TGCAGCGTTGCGCGGGGTACCGGGACTAGTGATGAGCAGTTCTTC.

This clonotype was observed at least ten times. This chain joins TRBV9 and TRBJ1-1; D is ambiguous. Per germline, CDR1 SGDLS and CDR2 YYNGEE. Trimming took 4 bases from V and 8 from J, leaving 18 bases between them. The CDR3 is 14 amino acids. This CDR3 reads CASSQMSGRSEAFF. CDR3 nucleotides: TGTGCCAGCAGCCAGATGAGTGGGCGTTCGGAAGCTTTCTTT.

The gene calls are TRBV10-3 and TRBJ2-3; TRBD2 matches 8 bases. The V gene's germline CDR1 is ENHRY and CDR2 SYGVKD. The CDR3 sequence is 15 residues long. Trimming took 4 bases from V and 3 from J; bases not matched to a gene: 6. The CDR3 is CAISGVAGGTDTQYF. CDR3 bases: TGTGCCATCAGTGGGGTGGCGGGAGGTACAGATACGCAGTATTTT.

The chain employs TRBV20-1 and TRBJ2-7, with 9 bases aligning to TRBD1. V lost 3 bases and J lost 2; bases outside the gene matches: 5. This CDR3 contains 14 residues. Germline CDR1 and CDR2: DFQATT and SNEGSKA (reference sequence). The CDR3 DNA reads as TGCAGTGCTAGGCGACAGGGGGTCCCCTACGAGCAGTACTTC. Translated: CSARRQGVPYEQYF.

This chain joins TRBV7-8 and TRBJ2-7, with 7 bases aligning to TRBD2. With 5 bases clipped from V and 6 bases from J, the junction kept 10 bases outside the gene matches. Germline V lookup: CDR1 SGHVS, CDR2 FQNEAQ. The CDR3 extends over 14 amino acids. CDR3: CASSPRRLAGEQYF. The CDR3 region has the DNA TGTGCCAGCAGCCCTAGGAGACTAGCCGGCGAGCAGTACTTC.

This clonotype has just a few counts. The chain joins TRBV12-3 or TRBV12-4 to TRBJ2-3; 7 bases are a match to TRBD1. The V gene end was trimmed by 5 bases and the J gene end by 0 bases; junction bases not matched to a gene: 8. CDR3 length: 16 residues. CDR3 residues: CASSRQGASSTDTQYF. The CDR3 nucleotides are TGTGCCAGCAGTCGACAGGGCGCGTCTAGCACAGATACGCAGTATTTT.

In its sample, this clonotype was seen a few times. This chain uses TRBV7-2 with TRBJ2-7; D unresolved. Germline V gene data show CDR1 as SGHTA and CDR2 as FQGNSA. Deletions cut 2 bases from V and 3 bases from J, with 14 bases between. This CDR3 contains 15 residues. DNA of the CDR3: TGTGCCAGCAGCTTACCGGCGGTCTGGGGCTACGAGCAGTACTTC. It encodes CASSLPAVWGYEQYF.

In this sample, this clonotype turned up a few times. The chain couples TRBV29-1 to TRBJ1-2; 8 nucleotides align to TRBD1. V was clipped by 4 bases and J by 1 base; unmatched bases: 5. CDR3 size: 14 residues. From germline, CDR1 is SQVTM and CDR2 ANQGSEA. CDR3 in DNA: TGCAGCGTTGCCTCAGGGGGCATTAACTATGGCTACACCTTC. Translated: CSVASGGINYGYTF.

The gene calls are TRBV9 and TRBJ1-4; D might be TRBD1 (5 bases). The CDR3 runs to 18 residues. Germline loops: CDR1 SGDLS, CDR2 YYNGEE. V lost 4 bases to trimming and J lost 0 bases, with 19 bases between them. The CDR3 region has the DNA TGTGCCAGCAGCCCGTTAATGGGGGGAGTTGCAACTAATGAAAAACTGTTTTTT. Translating it yields CASSPLMGGVATNEKLFF. The full variable domain, rest sourced from reference TRBV9 and TRBJ1-4, is DSGVTQTPKHLITATGQRVTLRCSPRSGDLSVYWYQQSLDQGLQFLIQYYNGEERAKGNILERFSAQQFPDLHSELNLSSLELGDSALYFCASSPLMGGVATNEKLFFGSGTQLSVL.

This clonotype showed up many times. The chain couples TRBV10-1 to TRBJ2-3, with D perhaps TRBD2 (5 bases). This CDR3 has 14 amino acids. Between the trimmed V and J ends, which lost 10 bases and 0 bases, there was a span of 14 bases. The germline CDR1 and CDR2 sequences are WNHNN and SYGVQD (reference sequence). CDR3 sequence (DNA): TGCGCCAAGAAGCGGCCAGCTAGCACAGATACGCAGTATTTT. Translation gives CAKKRPASTDTQYF.

This chain uses TRBV4-1 with TRBJ2-2; D is possibly TRBD2 (5 bases). V gave up 4 bases and J gave up 4 bases, with 16 bases separating them. This CDR3 has 16 residues. The germline V gene encodes CDR1 MGHRA and CDR2 YSYEKL. In DNA form, the CDR3 reads TGCGCCAGCAGCCCCCTTGTTGGGAGTGGCACCGGGGAGCTGTTTTTT. Translation: CASSPLVGSGTGELFF.

This clonotype was counted only a few times. The chain employs TRBV4-1 and TRBJ1-6; D unresolved. The CDR3 has 13 amino acids. The germline V and J ends were trimmed by 0 bases and 10 bases, with 7 bases remaining between them. Germline-derived CDR1 and CDR2 are MGHRA and YSYEKL. The DNA of the CDR3 is TGCGCCAGCAGCCAAGATTCACTATCACCCCTCCACTTT. As protein: CASSQDSLSPLHF.

The chain uses TRBV20-1 and TRBJ2-3; 11 nucleotides line up with TRBD2. Germline trimming cut 6 bases from V and 1 base from J; bases unmatched to any gene: 3. The CDR3 sequence is 14 residues long. Germline CDR1 and CDR2: DFQATT and SNEGSKA (reference sequence). The DNA of the CDR3 is TGCAGTGCCGTAGCGGGAGGGGGCACAGATACGCAGTATTTT. Translating gives CSAVAGGGTDTQYF.